These T cell receptor beta chains were read from a single sample in a study of regulatory T cells in long-lasting Graves disease. One entry per CDR3 protein, called by TCRdb with MiXCR from the multiplex PCR reads. The data show 350,000 to 500,000 distinct CDR3 sequences, 14% seen once. These data were also filed under a second study, of T cells in Graves' hyperthyroidism and ophthalmopathy.

The input for sequencing was peripheral blood mononuclear cells (PBMCs), taken at new diagnosis, from a patient treated with antithyroid drugs. The receptor source for this set is a woman aged 50 to 60 with Graves disease. Both conserved end residues are part of each CDR3. A D gene is named only where the DNA matches it firmly. Rows may omit the clone size; those that give it use once, few, many or a size class.

d_gene: TRBD2
v_gene: TRBV27
j_gene: TRBJ2-7
abundance: many
CDR3aa: CASSLGGIFSYEQYF
CDR3nt: TGTGCCAGCAGTTTGGGGGGGATATTTTCCTACGAGCAGTACTTC

d_gene: TRBD1
v_gene: TRBV2
j_gene: TRBJ1-1
abundance: many
CDR3aa: CASGRQGGTEASF
CDR3nt: TGTGCCAGCGGCAGACAGGGCGGCACTGAAGCTTCCTTT

d_gene: -
v_gene: TRBV3-1
j_gene: TRBJ2-1
abundance: -
CDR3aa: CASSQNLRPGDMDEQFF
CDR3nt: TGTGCCAGCAGCCAAAATCTGCGGCCAGGAGATATGGATGAGCAGTTCTTC

d_gene: -
v_gene: TRBV20-1
j_gene: TRBJ2-7
abundance: many
CDR3aa: CSASATQGGRYEQYF
CDR3nt: TGCAGTGCTAGCGCGACGCAGGGTGGTCGGTACGAGCAGTACTTC

d_gene: -
v_gene: TRBV14
j_gene: TRBJ2-1
abundance: -
CDR3aa: CASSQAAGVHRKYDQFF
CDR3nt: TGTGCCAGCAGCCAAGCGGCCGGGGTCCACCGAAAGTATGATCAGTTCTTC

d_gene: TRBD1
v_gene: TRBV9
j_gene: TRBJ2-7
abundance: -
CDR3aa: CASSVDRGLTDEQYF
CDR3nt: TGTGCCAGCAGCGTAGACAGGGGTCTCACCGACGAGCAGTACTTC

d_gene: -
v_gene: TRBV25-1
j_gene: TRBJ2-7
abundance: many
CDR3aa: CASSDIPGQGGGLGYEQYF
CDR3nt: TGTGCCAGCAGTGATATACCGGGACAGGGAGGGGGACTAGGTTACGAGCAGTACTTC

d_gene: -
v_gene: TRBV2
j_gene: TRBJ2-7
abundance: many
CDR3aa: CASSERDGTSEQYF
CDR3nt: TGTGCCAGCAGTGAAAGAGACGGTACGTCGGAGCAGTACTTC

d_gene: TRBD1
v_gene: TRBV30
j_gene: TRBJ2-5
abundance: -
CDR3aa: CAWDPTGAFQETQYF
CDR3nt: TGTGCCTGGGACCCGACAGGGGCGTTCCAAGAGACCCAGTACTTC

d_gene: TRBD2
v_gene: TRBV5-5
j_gene: TRBJ2-2
abundance: -
CDR3aa: CASSPGTSGKTGELFF
CDR3nt: TGTGCCAGCAGCCCCGGGACTAGCGGAAAAACCGGGGAGCTGTTTTTT

d_gene: TRBD1
v_gene: TRBV28
j_gene: TRBJ1-1
abundance: -
CDR3aa: CASSLYLTRQGAEAFF
CDR3nt: TGTGCCAGCAGTTTATATCTCACCCGACAGGGGGCTGAAGCTTTCTTT

d_gene: -
v_gene: TRBV20-1
j_gene: TRBJ2-3
abundance: -
CDR3aa: CSARNGGGPPDTQYF
CDR3nt: TGCAGTGCCAGAAATGGCGGGGGCCCCCCAGATACGCAGTATTTT

d_gene: -
v_gene: TRBV20-1
j_gene: TRBJ2-3
abundance: -
CDR3aa: CSAGEFLGHTDTQYF
CDR3nt: TGCAGTGCTGGAGAGTTCCTGGGGCACACAGATACGCAGTATTTT

d_gene: -
v_gene: TRBV20-1
j_gene: TRBJ2-3
abundance: many
CDR3aa: CSAAPGSTDTQYF
CDR3nt: TGCAGTGCCGCCCCAGGGAGCACAGATACGCAGTATTTT

d_gene: -
v_gene: TRBV30
j_gene: TRBJ1-3
abundance: once
CDR3aa: CAWILRSGNTIYF
CDR3nt: TGTGCCTGGATCCTCCGCTCTGGAAACACCATATATTTT

d_gene: TRBD1
v_gene: TRBV4-2
j_gene: TRBJ1-5
abundance: few
CDR3aa: CASSQVNNRGSNQPQHF
CDR3nt: TGTGCCAGCAGCCAAGTCAATAACAGGGGAAGCAATCAGCCCCAGCATTTT

d_gene: -
v_gene: TRBV10-3
j_gene: TRBJ2-7
abundance: many
CDR3aa: CAISEQGYEQYF
CDR3nt: TGTGCCATCAGTGAGCAGGGTTACGAGCAGTACTTC

d_gene: -
v_gene: TRBV7-2
j_gene: TRBJ2-5
abundance: -
CDR3aa: CASSFQGIPTQYF
CDR3nt: TGTGCCAGCAGCTTTCAGGGAATTCCCACCCAGTACTTC

d_gene: -
v_gene: TRBV30
j_gene: TRBJ2-3
abundance: -
CDR3aa: CAWKADTQYF
CDR3nt: TGTGCCTGGAAGGCAGATACGCAGTATTTT

d_gene: -
v_gene: TRBV18
j_gene: TRBJ2-5
abundance: many
CDR3aa: CASSPPLGTQYF
CDR3nt: TGTGCCAGCTCACCACCGTTGGGGACCCAGTACTTC

d_gene: -
v_gene: TRBV7-3
j_gene: TRBJ2-3
abundance: few
CDR3aa: CASSPQYTDTQYF
CDR3nt: TGTGCCAGCAGCCCGCAGTACACAGATACGCAGTATTTT

d_gene: TRBD1
v_gene: TRBV12-3/TRBV12-4
j_gene: TRBJ1-1
abundance: many
CDR3aa: CASSNRGRNTEAFF
CDR3nt: TGTGCCAGCAGTAACAGGGGGCGGAACACTGAAGCTTTCTTT

d_gene: TRBD2
v_gene: TRBV10-3
j_gene: TRBJ2-5
abundance: few
CDR3aa: CAISEMAGVEETQYF
CDR3nt: TGTGCCATCAGTGAGATGGCGGGAGTAGAAGAGACCCAGTACTTC

d_gene: TRBD2
v_gene: TRBV27
j_gene: TRBJ2-7
abundance: -
CDR3aa: CASSRRLAGAQSYEQYF
CDR3nt: TGTGCCAGCAGCCGAAGACTAGCGGGAGCCCAAAGTTACGAGCAGTACTTC

d_gene: TRBD1
v_gene: TRBV30
j_gene: TRBJ1-5
abundance: -
CDR3aa: CAWSFGQGASPQHF
CDR3nt: TGTGCCTGGAGTTTTGGGCAGGGGGCTTCGCCCCAGCATTTT

d_gene: TRBD2
v_gene: TRBV11-2
j_gene: TRBJ2-3
abundance: many
CDR3aa: CASSLGRASGKDTQYF
CDR3nt: TGTGCCAGCAGCTTAGGGCGGGCTAGCGGGAAGGATACGCAGTATTTT

d_gene: -
v_gene: TRBV19
j_gene: TRBJ1-1
abundance: few
CDR3aa: CASSIGVENTEAFF
CDR3nt: TGTGCCAGTAGTATCGGGGTAGAGAACACTGAAGCTTTCTTT

d_gene: TRBD1
v_gene: TRBV2
j_gene: TRBJ1-4
abundance: many
CDR3aa: CASILGTATNEKLFF
CDR3nt: TGTGCCAGCATCCTAGGGACAGCAACTAATGAAAAACTGTTTTTT

d_gene: -
v_gene: TRBV6-1
j_gene: TRBJ1-1
abundance: many
CDR3aa: CASSVKRTIFRVMNTEAFF
CDR3nt: TGTGCCAGCAGTGTTAAGAGAACAATCTTCCGGGTCATGAACACTGAAGCTTTCTTT

d_gene: TRBD1
v_gene: TRBV28
j_gene: TRBJ2-3
abundance: many
CDR3aa: CASSTTGGGTDTQYF
CDR3nt: TGTGCCAGCAGTACGACAGGGGGTGGTACAGATACGCAGTATTTT